Below, 24 T cell receptor beta chains from the same sample are listed, as sequenced in a study of T cells in localized non-small cell lung cancer. Only in-frame clones appear in the TCRdb table, and some are missing; sequencing was by immunoSEQ multiplex PCR. This table has a few thousand clones, around 21% appearing once. The specimen was lung tumor tissue, collected before any cancer treatment. These receptors came from a male donor aged 60 or over with stage II lung adenocarcinoma.

This clone was counted a single time. In DNA form, the CDR3 reads TGTGCCAGTAGTATAGGAGGGGGGGTTGGCGCTTTCTTT. Protein product: CASSIGGGVGAFF. This chain joins TRBV19 and TRBJ1-1; a possible D gene is TRBD1 (6 bases). Germline CDR1 is LNHDA and CDR2 is SQIVND (reference sequence). The V and J ends lost 1 base and 11 bases respectively, with 14 bases between them. The CDR3 extends over 13 amino acids.

This clone was counted between two and nine times. V and J are TRBV6-8 and TRBJ1-2, with TRBD1 matching 10 bases. The CDR3 has 15 residues. Per germline, CDR1 MNHGY and CDR2 SAAAGT. Trimming removed 4 bases from V and 6 bases from J; junction bases left unmatched: 8. The CDR3 bases are TGTGCCAGCAGTTCACGGGACAGGGGAACCAATGGCTACACCTTC. It codes for CASSSRDRGTNGYTF.

The rearrangement links TRBV11-3 to TRBJ2-1; D assignment may be TRBD1 or TRBD2 (7 bases each). Trimming shortened V by 5 bases and J by 6 bases, and 17 bases separated the two germline ends. The germline V gene has CDR1 SGHNT and CDR2 YENEEA. The CDR3 extends over 15 amino acids. The CDR3 is CASSLRQGLSNEQFF. For the CDR3, the DNA is TGTGCCAGCAGCCTCCGACAGGGACTAAGCAATGAGCAGTTCTTC.

The chain recombines TRBV9 with TRBJ2-2, with unresolved D. The CDR3 length is 13 residues. V was shortened by 3 bases and J by 7 bases, with 10 bases between the two germline ends. Germline V gives CDR1 SGDLS, CDR2 YYNGEE. CDR3 residues: CASSARPDGELFF. Here the CDR3 DNA reads TGTGCCAGCAGCGCCCGTCCCGACGGGGAGCTGTTTTTT.

By share, this clone ranks as medium-sized. The CDR3 DNA reads as TGTGCCAGCAGCTTAGGGCACTCGAACACTGAAGCTTTCTTT. Translating gives CASSLGHSNTEAFF. The V call is TRBV11-3, the J call TRBJ1-1; D gene uncertain. Trimming removed 1 base from V and 1 base from J, with 7 bases in between. Germline V gives CDR1 SGHNT, CDR2 YENEEA. CDR3 length: 14 residues.

V gene TRBV19 combines with J gene TRBJ2-1; 8 bases map to TRBD2. The CDR3 is 12 amino acids. The ends lost 7 bases at V and 6 bases at J; junction bases unmatched: 2. The V gene's germline CDR1 is LNHDA and CDR2 SQIVND (reference sequence). The CDR3 region is CASTSGGNEQFF. The CDR3 DNA is TGTGCCAGTACCAGCGGGGGCAATGAGCAGTTCTTC.

This clone has a handful of counts. The gene calls are TRBV11-3 and TRBJ1-1, with D possibly being TRBD1 (5 bases). CDR3 length: 16 residues. V lost 5 bases and J 0 bases, leaving 16 bases between the germline ends. CDR1 and CDR2 (germline): SGHNT, YENEEA. The DNA of the CDR3 is TGTGCCAGCAGCCCAGGGTTCGCCGCGATGAACACTGAAGCTTTCTTT. Its protein product is CASSPGFAAMNTEAFF.

This clone was detected only a few times. The rearrangement uses TRBV6-8 and TRBJ1-2; 9 bases are shared with TRBD1. The CDR3 covers 15 residues. The V segment lost 6 bases and the J segment 7 bases; nucleotides outside the gene matches: 12. CDR1 is MNHGY, CDR2 SAAAGT, per germline. The DNA for the CDR3 is TGTGCCAGCAGAGACACAGGGGGCGGAATGGGTGGCTACACCTTC. Its protein is CASRDTGGGMGGYTF.

This clone was detected a few times. The read ends 1 residue shy of where the CDR3 ends; the end is completed using the germline J gene. The chain joins TRBV10-3 to TRBJ2-7; D is perhaps TRBD1 or TRBD2 (5 bases each). The germline gives CDR1 ENHRY, CDR2 SYGVKD. The length of the CDR3 is 14 residues. V gave up 2 bases and J gave up 0 bases, with 8 bases separating them. The CDR3 spells CAISEEGLSYEQYF. The covered CDR3 bases are TGTGCCATCAGTGAGGAGGGGCTCTCCTACGAGCAGTAC.

The chain's CDR3 is CASSRNDREDTQYF. CDR3 nucleotides: TGTGCCAGCAGCCGGAATGACAGGGAAGATACGCAGTATTTT. This rearrangement joins TRBV9 to TRBJ2-3; 7 nucleotides match TRBD1. This CDR3 spans 14 amino acids. Germline CDR1 reads SGDLS; CDR2 reads YYNGEE. The trim removed 4 bases at V and 5 bases at J, leaving 7 bases unmatched.

This clone was recorded a few times. The gene calls are TRBV6-8 and TRBJ1-1; D gene unclear. V was shortened by 4 bases and J by 2 bases, with 11 bases between the two germline ends. CDR1 is MNHGY, CDR2 SAAAGT, per germline. The CDR3 has 14 residues. CDR3 bases: TGTGCCAGCAGTTCCCGGACGGGAAACACTGAAGCTTTCTTT. This codes for CASSSRTGNTEAFF.

The chain carries TRBV6-8 and TRBJ1-1; 9 bases are a match to TRBD1. The CDR3 sequence is 15 residues long. CDR1 and CDR2 (germline): MNHGY, SAAAGT. The V segment lost 6 bases and the J segment 4 bases; nucleotides outside the gene matches: 9. CDR3 DNA: TGTGCCAGCAGGGCGGAGACAGGGGGGACCACTGAAGCTTTCTTT. It translates to CASRAETGGTTEAFF.

This clone was counted only a few times. V is TRBV29-1 and J is TRBJ1-1; 8 bases are a match to TRBD1. V gave up 4 bases and J gave up 3 bases; unmatched junction bases: 7. CDR1 and CDR2 from the germline V gene are SQVTM and ANQGSEA. The CDR3 runs to 14 residues. Here the CDR3 reads CSVVRTGSDTEAFF. In DNA, the CDR3 is TGCAGCGTTGTTCGGACAGGGAGTGACACTGAAGCTTTCTTT. Drawing the rest from reference TRBV29-1 and TRBJ1-1, the complete variable domain is SAVISQKPSRDICQRGTSLTIQCQVDSQVTMMFWYRQQPGQSLTLIATANQGSEATYESGFVIDKFPISRPNLTFSTLTVSNMSPEDSSIYLCSVVRTGSDTEAFFGQGTRLTVV.

The V and J genes are TRBV15 and TRBJ1-1; no clear D gene. CDR3 size: 15 residues. Deletions cut 3 bases from V and 2 bases from J, with 13 bases between. CDR1 is LNHNV and CDR2 is YYDKDF in the germline V gene (reference sequence). The CDR3 sequence: CATSSAQQINTEAFF. In DNA form, the CDR3 reads TGTGCCACCAGCAGCGCCCAACAGATAAACACTGAAGCTTTCTTT.

The chain uses TRBV12-1 and TRBJ2-1; the table names TRBD1, a call not compared with the DNA. TRBV12-1 is described as a pseudogene. The CDR3 contains 14 residues. The DNA of the CDR3 is TGTGCCGGATCGGGACAGGGGTTTCCCAATGAGCAGTTCTTC. Translating it yields CAGSGQGFPNEQFF.

The gene calls are TRBV9 and TRBJ1-5; tentatively, D is TRBD1 (6 bases). Trimming pared 0 bases from V and 4 bases from J, leaving 8 bases between. This CDR3 contains 14 residues. CDR1 is SGDLS, CDR2 YYNGEE, per germline. CDR3 region: CASSVGTVNQPQHF. DNA for the CDR3: TGTGCCAGCAGCGTAGGGACAGTAAATCAGCCCCAGCATTTT.

The gene calls are TRBV6-8 and TRBJ2-7; D gene uncertain. The length of the CDR3 is 14 residues. Germline V lookup: CDR1 MNHGY, CDR2 SAAAGT. Deletions cut 7 bases from V and 4 bases from J, with 17 bases between. The CDR3: CASTGTYDPYEQYF. The CDR3 nucleotides are TGTGCCAGCACCGGCACGTACGACCCATACGAGCAGTACTTC.

The CDR3 DNA reads TGTGCCAGCCGACTCCGGGGCTCCTACGAGCAGTACTTC. This encodes CASRLRGSYEQYF. The V and J genes are TRBV12-5 and TRBJ2-7; D perhaps matches TRBD2 (5 bases). Germline V lookup: CDR1 LGHNT, CDR2 FRNRAP. This CDR3 is 13 amino acids long.

Only a few counts were recorded for this clone. The chain has TRBV6-8 and TRBJ2-3, with TRBD1 matching 8 bases. Germline trimming cut 10 bases from V and 4 bases from J; bases unmatched to any gene: 7. Germline V gives CDR1 MNHGY, CDR2 SAAAGT. CDR3 length: 13 amino acids. CDR3 in DNA: TGTGCCATCAGCCAGGGGGCTGCAGATACGCAGTATTTT. It translates to CAISQGAADTQYF.

The chain uses TRBV6-8 and TRBJ1-1; D remains unclear. The CDR3 consists of 12 residues. CDR1 and CDR2 from the germline V gene are MNHGY and SAAAGT. The V and J ends lost 10 bases and 1 base respectively, with 10 bases between them. CDR3 protein: CAMGRANTEAFF. The CDR3 nucleotides are TGTGCCATGGGGAGGGCGAACACTGAAGCTTTCTTT.

This clone showed up just a few times. The J gene is TRBJ2-1, the V gene TRBV11-3; D not certain. CDR3 size: 16 residues. CDR1 SGHNT and CDR2 YENEEA come from the germline V gene. Trimming removed 1 base from V and 0 bases from J, with 10 bases in between. CDR3 nucleotides: TGTGCCAGCAGCTTAGTTTATCGTAGCTCCTACAATGAGCAGTTCTTC. This gives the protein CASSLVYRSSYNEQFF.

Within the sample, this clone is medium-sized (0.01 to 0.1%). V gene TRBV11-3 combines with J gene TRBJ1-2, with no clear D. Between the trimmed V and J ends, which lost 3 bases and 4 bases, there was a span of 12 bases. CDR1 is SGHNT, CDR2 YENEEA, per germline. The CDR3 is made up of 14 amino acids. The DNA of the CDR3 is TGTGCCAGCAGCTTTCCGGCCGGGCCCTATGGCTACACCTTC. Encoded protein: CASSFPAGPYGYTF. Combining the CDR3 with reference TRBV11-3 and TRBJ1-2 gives the whole variable domain EAGVVQSPRYKIIEKKQPVAFWCNPISGHNTLYWYLQNLGQGPELLIRYENEEAVDDSQLPKDRFSAERLKGVDSTLKIQPAELGDSAVYLCASSFPAGPYGYTFGSGTRLTVV.

The chain uses TRBV11-3 and TRBJ1-4; 10 nucleotides agree with TRBD1. The V gene end was trimmed by 4 bases and the J gene end by 7 bases; junction bases not matched to a gene: 6. The germline V gene encodes CDR1 SGHNT and CDR2 YENEEA. The CDR3 spans 15 residues. As DNA, the CDR3 is TGTGCCAGCAGCTCCATGACAGGGGGCTTTGAAAAACTGTTTTTT. Protein sequence: CASSSMTGGFEKLFF.

The chain joins TRBV11-3 to TRBJ1-4; D not certain. The CDR3 contains 15 residues. Germline CDR1 SGHNT, CDR2 YENEEA. Deletions cut 5 bases from V and 2 bases from J, with 12 bases between. DNA of the CDR3: TGTGCCAGCAGCCACCGCGGAGAGACTAATGAAAAACTGTTTTTT. It is translated as CASSHRGETNEKLFF.